The 15 T cell receptor beta chains below were found in one sample sequenced in a study of post-analysis software for immune sequencing data. Whole-study results and caveats: About five TRBV segments were more frequent in patients than controls; TRBV5-6, TRBV5-1 and TRBV20-1 belonged to this group.

The antigens of these receptors remain unknown. Each TCR beta cDNA library carried unique molecular identifiers. TCRdb passed the PCR reads through MiXCR, listing each CDR3 protein once. Here the sample spans almost 700,000 distinct CDR3 sequences, 55% to 60% being singletons. Sequencing was performed on blood. The receptors come from a girl under 10 years old with multiple sclerosis.

The chain joins TRBV4-1 to TRBJ2-5, with 8 nucleotides matching TRBD1. The J call is doubtful: the DNA matches TRBJ2-7 better. The germline gives CDR1 MGHRA, CDR2 YSYEKL. The CDR3 totals 16 residues. CDR3 sequence reads: CASSQGRRQGAGEQYF. CDR3 sequence (DNA): TGCGCCAGCAGCCAAGGGCGCCGCCAGGGGGCGGGCGAGCAGTACTTC.

This clonotype came up once. The rearrangement uses TRBV29-1 and TRBJ1-5; the D gene is possibly TRBD1 (6 bases). Trimming cost V 5 bases and J 7 bases, with 12 bases left between them. The CDR3 runs 12 residues. CDR1 is SQVTM and CDR2 is ANQGSEA in the germline V gene. The CDR3 nucleotides read TGCAGCGTTTCTGCGGGGGGCCAGCCCCAGCATTTT. As protein: CSVSAGGQPQHF.

The chain carries TRBV7-7 and TRBJ2-3, with TRBD2 identical over 12 bases. The germline CDR1 and CDR2 sequences are SSHAT and FNYEAQ (reference sequence). The V gene end was trimmed by 5 bases and the J gene end by 2 bases; junction bases not matched to a gene: 5. This CDR3 spans 16 amino acids. This CDR3 is CASSPSSGGATDTQYF. The CDR3 DNA is TGTGCCAGCAGCCCCTCTAGCGGGGGGGCCACAGATACGCAGTATTTT.

This clonotype was seen more than once but under ten times. The chain is built from TRBV15 and TRBJ1-5, with no clear D. This CDR3 region has 14 residues. Trimming took off 0 bases at V and 6 bases at J, with 9 bases between the two ends. From germline, CDR1 is LNHNV and CDR2 YYDKDF (reference sequence). Here the CDR3 reads CATSREIKGQPQHF. CDR3 sequence (DNA): TGTGCCACCAGCAGAGAAATAAAAGGTCAGCCCCAGCATTTT.

The V and J genes are TRBV6-1 and TRBJ1-2; D call uncertain. Germline V gives CDR1 MNHNS, CDR2 SASEGT. The CDR3 sequence is 14 residues long. V lost 3 bases and J lost 4, with 12 bases in between. CDR3 residues: CASSDGDDSYGYTF. The CDR3 bases are TGTGCCAGCAGTGATGGCGATGATAGCTATGGCTACACCTTC.

The chain couples TRBV18 to TRBJ2-1; 10 bases agree with TRBD2. V was pared by 0 bases and J by 3 bases, with 11 bases of the junction left unmatched. The CDR3 totals 19 residues. Germline values: CDR1 KGHSH, CDR2 LQKENI. CDR3: CASSPPALAGVGFYNEQFF. As DNA, the CDR3 is TGTGCCAGCTCACCACCGGCTCTAGCGGGAGTCGGGTTCTACAATGAGCAGTTCTTC.

The chain uses TRBV29-1 and TRBJ1-1; D call uncertain. The V end lost 8 bases, the J end lost 0 bases, and 13 bases lay between the germline ends. Per the germline V gene, CDR1 is SQVTM and CDR2 is ANQGSEA. The CDR3 loop spans 13 amino acids. CDR3 region: CSSRTDMNTEAFF. In DNA, the CDR3 is TGCAGCTCTAGGACGGATATGAACACTGAAGCTTTCTTT.

This clonotype has more than one count but fewer than ten. The chain employs TRBV29-1 and TRBJ2-7; 12 bases map to TRBD2. V shed 4 bases and J 0 bases; nucleotides not matched to a gene: 10. The CDR3 length is 17 residues. From germline, CDR1 is SQVTM and CDR2 ANQGSEA. The CDR3 region has the DNA TGCAGCGTTGGGTCGCTAGCGGGAGGGAATAGCTCCTACGAGCAGTACTTC. Protein sequence: CSVGSLAGGNSSYEQYF.

The sample holds a few counts of this clonotype. The chain links TRBV7-2 to TRBJ2-1; D possibly corresponds to TRBD1 (6 bases). Trimming left V 2 bases short and J 7 bases short, with 15 bases between. The CDR3 sequence is 15 residues long. Germline CDR1 and CDR2: SGHTA and FQGNSA. The CDR3 here is CASSLTAGQGNEQFF. The CDR3 DNA reads as TGTGCCAGCAGCTTAACGGCTGGGCAGGGGAATGAGCAGTTCTTC.

V usage is TRBV19 and J usage is TRBJ2-1; D remains unclear. Germline V gene data show CDR1 as LNHDA and CDR2 as SQIVND (reference sequence). The CDR3 totals 9 residues. The V end was cut by 9 bases, the J end by 5 bases, with 2 bases between. The CDR3 spells CARNNEQFF. CDR3 DNA sequence: TGTGCCAGAAACAATGAGCAGTTCTTC.

The chain links TRBV27 to TRBJ2-1, with 10 bases that match TRBD1. The ends lost 6 bases at V and 0 bases at J; junction bases unmatched: 11. Per the germline V gene, CDR1 is MNHEY and CDR2 is SMNVEV (reference sequence). The CDR3 totals 18 residues. The CDR3 protein is CASRDLGQGTSSYNEQFF. The CDR3 nucleotides are TGTGCCAGCAGAGACCTGGGACAGGGGACAAGCTCCTACAATGAGCAGTTCTTC.

This clonotype was seen more than once but under ten times. The rearrangement joins TRBV7-2 to TRBJ2-1; D gene unclear. Trimming removed 2 bases at V and 8 bases at J, with 10 bases between. The CDR3 is 13 amino acids. Germline V CDR1 and CDR2: SGHTA, FQGNSA. The CDR3 coding sequence is TGTGCCAGCAGCTTATCTTCGGTTGATGAGCAGTTCTTC. Its translation is CASSLSSVDEQFF.

The V gene is TRBV6-5, the J gene TRBJ2-3; D uncertain. The CDR3 has 13 amino acids. In germline, CDR1 is MNHEY, CDR2 SVGAGI. V was shortened by 0 bases and J by 4 bases, with 5 bases between the two germline ends. In DNA, the CDR3 is TGTGCCAGCAGTTACTCGAGGCCAGATACGCAGTATTTT. Its protein product is CASSYSRPDTQYF.

The genes are TRBV7-3 and TRBJ2-3; D is perhaps TRBD2 (7 bases). Germline lookup yields CDR1 SGHTA and CDR2 FQGTGA. Trimming stripped 2 bases from V and 3 bases from J, with 12 bases between. The CDR3 covers 15 residues. CDR3 in amino acids: CASSLGGAQTDTQYF. CDR3 sequence (DNA): TGTGCCAGCAGCTTAGGGGGGGCCCAAACAGATACGCAGTATTTT.

The V and J genes are TRBV6-5 and TRBJ2-7; TRBD2 is a possible D gene (6 bases). Trimming took 5 bases from V and 2 from J, leaving 13 bases between them. The CDR3 runs 14 residues. From germline, CDR1 is MNHEY and CDR2 SVGAGI. DNA for the CDR3: TGTGCCAGCAGTGGCCGGGACTTTACCTACGAGCAGTACTTC. Its translation: CASSGRDFTYEQYF.